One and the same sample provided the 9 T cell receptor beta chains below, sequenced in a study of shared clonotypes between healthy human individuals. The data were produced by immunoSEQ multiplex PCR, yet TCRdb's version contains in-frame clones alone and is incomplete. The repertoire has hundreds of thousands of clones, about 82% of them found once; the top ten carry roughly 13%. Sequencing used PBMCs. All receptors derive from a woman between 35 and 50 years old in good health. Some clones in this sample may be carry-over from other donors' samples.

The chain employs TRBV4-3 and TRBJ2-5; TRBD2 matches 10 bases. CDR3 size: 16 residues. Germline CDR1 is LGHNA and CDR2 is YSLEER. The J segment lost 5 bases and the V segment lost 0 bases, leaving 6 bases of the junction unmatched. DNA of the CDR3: TGCGCCAGCAGCCAAGATTCTAGCGGGAGTTGGGAGACCCAGTACTTC. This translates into CASSQDSSGSWETQYF.

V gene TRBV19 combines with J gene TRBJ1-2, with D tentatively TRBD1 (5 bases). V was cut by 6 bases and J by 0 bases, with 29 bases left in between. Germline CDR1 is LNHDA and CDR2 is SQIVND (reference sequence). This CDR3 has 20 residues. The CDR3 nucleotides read TGTGCCAGTAGCAGCCCGACCCCTGCCCCCGGGACGGAAGCTAACTATGGCTACACCTTC. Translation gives CASSSPTPAPGTEANYGYTF.

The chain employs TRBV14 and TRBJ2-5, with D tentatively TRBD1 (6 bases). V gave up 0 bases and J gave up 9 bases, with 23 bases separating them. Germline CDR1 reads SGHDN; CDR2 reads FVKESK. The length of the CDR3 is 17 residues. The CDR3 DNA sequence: TGTGCCAGCAGCCAAGATAACAAGGATCCCAGGGGCCGAGCCCAGTACTTC. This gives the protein CASSQDNKDPRGRAQYF.

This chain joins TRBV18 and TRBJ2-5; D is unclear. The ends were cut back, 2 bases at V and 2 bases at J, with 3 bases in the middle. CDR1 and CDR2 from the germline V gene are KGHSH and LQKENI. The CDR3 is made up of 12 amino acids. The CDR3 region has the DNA TGTGCCAGCTCACCAGAACAAGAGACCCAGTACTTC. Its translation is CASSPEQETQYF. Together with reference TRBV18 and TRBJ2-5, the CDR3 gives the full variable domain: NAGVMQNPRHLVRRRGQEARLRCSPMKGHSHVYWYRQLPEEGLKFMVYLQKENIIDESGMPKERFSAEFPKEGPSILRIQQVVRGDSAAYFCASSPEQETQYFGPGTRLLVL.

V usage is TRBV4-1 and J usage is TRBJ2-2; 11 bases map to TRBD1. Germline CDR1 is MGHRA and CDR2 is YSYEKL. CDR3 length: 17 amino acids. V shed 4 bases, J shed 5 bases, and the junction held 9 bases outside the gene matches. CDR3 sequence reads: CASSRPGTGGITGELFF. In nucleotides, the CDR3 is TGCGCCAGCAGCCGTCCCGGGACAGGGGGTATTACCGGGGAGCTGTTTTTT.

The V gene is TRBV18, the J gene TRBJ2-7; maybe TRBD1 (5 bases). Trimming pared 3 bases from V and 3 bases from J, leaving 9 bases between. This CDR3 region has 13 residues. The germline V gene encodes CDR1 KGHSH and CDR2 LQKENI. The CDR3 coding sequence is TGTGCCAGCTCACCTGACAGAAACTACGAGCAGTACTTC. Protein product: CASSPDRNYEQYF.

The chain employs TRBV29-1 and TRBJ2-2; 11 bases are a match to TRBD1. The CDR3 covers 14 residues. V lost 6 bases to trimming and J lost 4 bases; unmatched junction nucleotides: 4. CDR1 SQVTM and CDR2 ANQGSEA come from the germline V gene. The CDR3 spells CSVRTGGGTGELFF. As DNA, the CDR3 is TGCAGCGTCCGGACAGGGGGCGGCACCGGGGAGCTGTTTTTT.

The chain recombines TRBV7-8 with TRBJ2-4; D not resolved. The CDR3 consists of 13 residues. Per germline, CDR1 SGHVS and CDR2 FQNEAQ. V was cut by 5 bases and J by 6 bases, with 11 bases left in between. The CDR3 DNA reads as TGTGCCAGCAGCCCGCGGACGGGAAACATTCAGTACTTC. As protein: CASSPRTGNIQYF. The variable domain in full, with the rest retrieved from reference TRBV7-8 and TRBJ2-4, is GAGVSQSPRYKVAKRGQDVALRCDPISGHVSLFWYQQALGQGPEFLTYFQNEAQLDKSGLPSDRFFAERPEGSVSTLKIQRTQQEDSAVYLCASSPRTGNIQYFGAGTRLSVL.

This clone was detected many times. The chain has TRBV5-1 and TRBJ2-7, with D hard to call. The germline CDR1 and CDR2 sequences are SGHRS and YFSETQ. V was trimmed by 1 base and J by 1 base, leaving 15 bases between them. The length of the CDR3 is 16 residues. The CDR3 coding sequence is TGCGCCAGCAGCTTGTGGTTTTCTCAAGGTTCCTACGAGCAGTACTTC. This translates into CASSLWFSQGSYEQYF.